Presented here are 22 T cell receptor beta chains from one specimen sequenced in a study of Graves' ophthalmopathy and Graves' hyperthyroidism. The study amplified TCR beta CDR3 regions using RNA transcripts. First-round RT-PCR used HTBI primers; second-round multiplex PCR followed. One entry per CDR3 protein, called by TCRdb with MiXCR from the multiplex PCR reads. The sample consists of over a million distinct CDR3 sequences, about two fifths of them appearing once. Specimen: peripheral blood or thyroid tissue (not recorded which). Every receptor here comes from an adult man with Graves' hyperthyroidism.

The V gene is TRBV15, the J gene TRBJ2-7, with D perhaps TRBD1 or TRBD2 (5 bases each). Between the trimmed V and J ends, which lost 8 bases and 6 bases, there was a span of 23 bases. Germline V gene lookup returns CDR1 LNHNV and CDR2 YYDKDF (reference sequence). The CDR3 totals 15 residues. The CDR3 reads CATGNGAGNSGEQYF. The CDR3 DNA is TGTGCCACCGGGAACGGGGCAGGGAACTCTGGCGAGCAGTACTTC.

This clonotype came up many times. CDR3 bases: TGTGCCAGCAGCTTTAGGGTGAACACCGGGGAGCTGTTTTTT. Residues: CASSFRVNTGELFF. This chain links TRBV7-7 with TRBJ2-2; D is unclear. The CDR3 sequence is 14 residues long. The V end lost 3 bases, the J end lost 1 base, and 6 bases lay between the germline ends. Germline V lookup: CDR1 SSHAT, CDR2 FNYEAQ (reference sequence).

This sequence joins TRBV20-1 and TRBJ2-5; TRBD1 aligns across 12 bases. The V gene end was trimmed by 3 bases and the J gene end by 7 bases; junction bases not matched to a gene: 12. The germline CDR1 and CDR2 sequences are DFQATT and SNEGSKA (reference sequence). The CDR3 contains 16 residues. The CDR3 DNA follows: TGCAGTGCTAGTCCCTACAGGGACAGGGGGCTTGGGACCCAGTACTTC. It is translated as CSASPYRDRGLGTQYF.

This clonotype was detected only once. The chain links TRBV7-2 to TRBJ2-7, with 12 bases lining up with TRBD2. CDR3 length: 20 amino acids. After removal of 5 bases from V and 5 bases from J, the junction contained 22 bases not matched to a gene. Germline CDR1 is SGHTA and CDR2 is FQGNSA. The CDR3 region has the DNA TGTGCCAGCAGCACTGACAGGGGTGCCCACGGACTAGCGGGAAAAAACGAGCAGTACTTC. Translation: CASSTDRGAHGLAGKNEQYF.

This clonotype was seen repeatedly, ten times or more. The chain is built from TRBV5-1 and TRBJ1-5; tentative D call: TRBD1 (6 bases). This CDR3 is built from 15 residues. The germline V and J ends were trimmed by 2 bases and 7 bases, with 16 bases remaining between them. Germline CDR1 reads SGHRS; CDR2 reads YFSETQ. This chain's CDR3 is CASSLSTGQGQPQHF. In DNA, the CDR3 is TGCGCCAGCAGCTTATCCACAGGGCAGGGGCAGCCCCAGCATTTT.

This clonotype was picked up many times. The CDR3: CASSLAQGGTDEQYF. The CDR3 nucleotides are TGTGCCAGCAGCTTAGCACAGGGGGGTACGGACGAGCAGTACTTC. The gene calls are TRBV7-9 and TRBJ2-7, with 8 positions matching TRBD1. V lost 0 bases, J lost 5 bases, and 6 bases stayed unmatched. CDR3 length: 15 residues. CDR1 and CDR2 (germline): SEHNR, FQNEAQ (reference sequence).

The CDR3 region is CATPDEDTEAFF. The CDR3 DNA sequence: TGTGCCACTCCCGACGAAGACACTGAAGCTTTCTTT. The gene calls are TRBV14 and TRBJ1-1; D is undetermined. The V end was cut by 10 bases, the J end by 3 bases, with 12 bases between. CDR1 SGHDN and CDR2 FVKESK come from the germline V gene. The CDR3 covers 12 residues. Full variable domain (rest looked up from reference TRBV14 and TRBJ1-1): EAGVTQFPSHSVIEKGQTVTLRCDPISGHDNLYWYRRVMGKEIKFLLHFVKESKQDESGMPNNRFLAERTGGTYSTLKVQPAELEDSGVYFCATPDEDTEAFFGQGTRLTVV.

This clonotype came up many times. Sequence at one end of the junction differs from germline and may be a read error. V usage is TRBV19 and J usage is TRBJ1-1, with D hard to call. The CDR3 runs to 13 residues. The germline gives CDR1 LNHDA, CDR2 SQIVND (reference sequence). The CDR3 sequence: CASSDAGNTEAFF. DNA of the CDR3: TGCGCCAGCAGCGACGCCGGGAACACTGAAGCTTTCTTT.

The V and J genes are TRBV10-3 and TRBJ2-6; D might be TRBD1 (5 bases). CDR3 length equals 13 residues. V dropped 11 bases and J dropped 2 bases, with 10 bases sitting between them. Germline CDR1 is ENHRY and CDR2 is SYGVKD. The CDR3 DNA follows: TGTGCCGGGGCCCCGGCTGGGGCCAACGTCCTGACTTTC. As protein: CAGAPAGANVLTF.

This clonotype was found many times. This chain uses TRBV19 with TRBJ1-2; D may be TRBD1 (5 bases). The germline V and J ends were trimmed by 6 bases and 4 bases, with 9 bases remaining between them. This CDR3 is built from 12 residues. Germline CDR1 reads LNHDA; CDR2 reads SQIVND (reference sequence). The DNA of the CDR3 is TGTGCCAGTAGAACCACAGGCTATGGCTACACCTTC. It yields the protein CASRTTGYGYTF.

This chain uses TRBV10-3 with TRBJ2-6, with 9 bases aligning to TRBD1. V lost 10 bases to trimming and J lost 8 bases; unmatched junction nucleotides: 12. Germline V gene lookup returns CDR1 ENHRY and CDR2 SYGVKD. CDR3 length: 15 residues. In DNA, the CDR3 is TGTGCCAGCAGGCCCGGGACAGGGTTTACCAACGTCCTGACTTTC. Residues: CASRPGTGFTNVLTF.

V is TRBV9 and J is TRBJ1-5; D might be TRBD1 (6 bases). The V and J ends lost 4 bases and 7 bases respectively, with 27 bases between them. The CDR3 loop spans 18 amino acids. Per the germline V gene, CDR1 is SGDLS and CDR2 is YYNGEE. The DNA of the CDR3 is TGTGCCAGCAGCCCATCCCCGGCGGGGGGCGCGTTCGGGCAGCCCCAGCATTTT. This gives the protein CASSPSPAGGAFGQPQHF.

V usage is TRBV7-9 and J usage is TRBJ2-7; TRBD1 agrees at 9 bases. Germline CDR1 SEHNR, CDR2 FQNEAQ (reference sequence). The length of the CDR3 is 15 residues. The V segment lost 4 bases and the J segment 4 bases; nucleotides outside the gene matches: 8. The CDR3 DNA follows: TGTGCCAGCAGCTACACAGGGGGCGCAGGATACGAGCAGTACTTC. It yields the protein CASSYTGGAGYEQYF.

The J gene is TRBJ1-1, the V gene TRBV7-9; 11 bases agree with TRBD1. The germline CDR1 and CDR2 sequences are SEHNR and FQNEAQ (reference sequence). The CDR3 spans 16 residues. With V trimmed by 5 bases and J by 4 bases, 9 bases remained unmatched. CDR3 DNA sequence: TGTGCCAGCAGCACGCCCCCCGGGACAGGGGGCACTGAAGCTTTCTTT. It encodes CASSTPPGTGGTEAFF.

This chain links TRBV15 with TRBJ1-6, with D uncertain. CDR1 and CDR2 from the germline V gene are LNHNV and YYDKDF (reference sequence). CDR3 length: 14 residues. Deletions cut 6 bases from V and 6 bases from J, with 12 bases between. CDR3 DNA sequence: TGTGCCACCAGACGCAGAGGCTCTAATTCACCCCTCCACTTT. The encoded protein is CATRRRGSNSPLHF.

There are a few counts of this clonotype. The chain uses TRBV28 and TRBJ1-2; the D gene is possibly TRBD1 (6 bases). The CDR3 is made up of 14 amino acids. V lost 5 bases to trimming and J lost 2 bases, with 12 bases between them. From germline, CDR1 is MDHEN and CDR2 SYDVKM. This CDR3 reads CASSRYGGNYGYTF. The DNA of the CDR3 is TGTGCCAGCAGTCGCTACGGGGGCAACTATGGCTACACCTTC.

This clonotype was observed many times. The J gene is TRBJ1-3, the V gene TRBV10-3; no definite D call. V was shortened by 0 bases and J by 6 bases, with 3 bases between the two germline ends. In germline, CDR1 is ENHRY, CDR2 SYGVKD. The CDR3 covers 12 residues. The CDR3 loop reads CAISESENTIYF. The CDR3 bases are TGTGCCATCAGTGAGTCGGAAAACACCATATATTTT.

The chain carries TRBV7-2 and TRBJ2-5; tentative D call: TRBD2 (5 bases). Deletions cut 0 bases from V and 9 bases from J, with 17 bases between. The length of the CDR3 is 15 residues. Germline CDR1 and CDR2: SGHTA and FQGNSA. CDR3 loop: CASSLAPNSPGAQYF. CDR3 bases: TGTGCCAGCAGCTTAGCCCCGAACTCACCCGGGGCCCAGTACTTC.

V is TRBV19 and J is TRBJ1-2, with 10 bases lining up with TRBD1. The germline gives CDR1 LNHDA, CDR2 SQIVND (reference sequence). The ends lost 3 bases at V and 4 bases at J; junction bases unmatched: 8. The CDR3 totals 16 residues. The CDR3 nucleotides read TGTGCCAGTAGTATTTATGCCGGGACAGGGGTCTATGGCTACACCTTC. Translated: CASSIYAGTGVYGYTF.

This clonotype was detected a few times. This chain uses TRBV6-6 with TRBJ1-2; D is ambiguous. The V gene's germline CDR1 is MNHNY and CDR2 SVGAGI (reference sequence). The CDR3 contains 15 residues. With 3 bases removed from V and 7 bases from J, the gap between germline ends came to 18 bases. CDR3 loop: CASSYWQEIVCGYTF. CDR3 DNA sequence: TGTGCCAGCAGTTATTGGCAGGAAATCGTTTGTGGCTACACCTTC.

At least ten counts were recorded for this clonotype. V and J are TRBV20-1 and TRBJ2-5; D might be TRBD1 (6 bases). V dropped 7 bases and J dropped 7 bases, with 19 bases sitting between them. The CDR3 totals 13 residues. Germline V CDR1 and CDR2: DFQATT, SNEGSKA (reference sequence). The CDR3 reads CSVPSHRVGTQYF. The CDR3 DNA follows: TGCAGTGTTCCATCCCACAGGGTCGGGACCCAGTACTTC.

This clonotype has a count of ten or more. The chain carries TRBV7-2 and TRBJ1-1; D might be TRBD1 (6 bases). This CDR3 region has 14 residues. V lost 1 base to trimming and J lost 6 bases, with 12 bases between them. The germline V gene encodes CDR1 SGHTA and CDR2 FQGNSA. In DNA form, the CDR3 reads TGTGCCAGCAGCTTAGGTGGGGGGGCCGCTGAAGCTTTCTTT. It encodes CASSLGGGAAEAFF.